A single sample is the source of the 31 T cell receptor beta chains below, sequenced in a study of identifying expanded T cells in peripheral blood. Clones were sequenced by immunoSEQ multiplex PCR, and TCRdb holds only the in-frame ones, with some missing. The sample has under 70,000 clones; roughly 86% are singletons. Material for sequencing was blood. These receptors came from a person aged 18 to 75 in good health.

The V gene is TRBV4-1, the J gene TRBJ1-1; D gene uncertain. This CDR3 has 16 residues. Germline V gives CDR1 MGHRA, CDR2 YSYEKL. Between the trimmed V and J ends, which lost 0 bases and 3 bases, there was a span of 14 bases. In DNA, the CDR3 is TGCGCCAGCAGCCAAGAGACGACCTACCTGGACACTGAAGCTTTCTTT. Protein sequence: CASSQETTYLDTEAFF.

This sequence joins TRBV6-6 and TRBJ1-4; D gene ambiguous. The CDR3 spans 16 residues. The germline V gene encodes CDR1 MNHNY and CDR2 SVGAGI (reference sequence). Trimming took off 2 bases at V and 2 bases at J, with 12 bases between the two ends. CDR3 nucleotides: TGTGCCAGCAGTTACGAAATACAGAGTACTAATGAAAAACTGTTTTTT. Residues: CASSYEIQSTNEKLFF.

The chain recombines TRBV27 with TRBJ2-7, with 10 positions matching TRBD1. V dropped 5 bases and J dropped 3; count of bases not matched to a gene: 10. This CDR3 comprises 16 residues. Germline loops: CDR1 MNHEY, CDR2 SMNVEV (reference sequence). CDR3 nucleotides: TGTGCCAGCAGTCCTCAGGGACAGGGGATAAACTACGAGCAGTACTTC. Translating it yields CASSPQGQGINYEQYF.

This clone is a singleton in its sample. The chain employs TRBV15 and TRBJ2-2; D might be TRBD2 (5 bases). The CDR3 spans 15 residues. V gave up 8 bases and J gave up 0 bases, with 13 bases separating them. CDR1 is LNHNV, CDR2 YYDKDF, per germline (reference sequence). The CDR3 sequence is CATRRGAANTGELFF. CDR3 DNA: TGTGCCACCCGACGGGGAGCCGCGAACACCGGGGAGCTGTTTTTT. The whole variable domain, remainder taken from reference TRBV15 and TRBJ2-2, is DAMVIQNPRYQVTQFGKPVTLSCSQTLNHNVMYWYQQKSSQAPKLLFHYYDKDFNNEADTPDNFQSRRPNTSFCFLDIRSPGLGDTAMYLCATRRGAANTGELFFGEGSRLTVL.

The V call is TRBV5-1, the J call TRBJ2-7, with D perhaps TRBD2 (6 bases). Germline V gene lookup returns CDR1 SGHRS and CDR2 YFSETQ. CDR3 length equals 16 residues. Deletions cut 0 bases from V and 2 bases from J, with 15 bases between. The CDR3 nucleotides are TGCGCCAGCAGCTTGGAGAGGTGGAGGGAGGCCTACGAGCAGTACTTC. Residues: CASSLERWREAYEQYF.

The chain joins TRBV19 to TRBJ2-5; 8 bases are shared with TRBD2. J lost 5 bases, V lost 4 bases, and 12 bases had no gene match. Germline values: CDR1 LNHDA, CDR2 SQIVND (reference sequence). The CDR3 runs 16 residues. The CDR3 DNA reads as TGTGCCAGTAGTAGAACCGGGACTAGTCCTTGGGAGACCCAGTACTTC. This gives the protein CASSRTGTSPWETQYF. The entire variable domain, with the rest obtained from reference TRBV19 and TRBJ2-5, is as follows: DGGITQSPKYLFRKEGQNVTLSCEQNLNHDAMYWYRQDPGQGLRLIYYSQIVNDFQKGDIAEGYSVSREKKESFPLTVTSAQKNPTAFYLCASSRTGTSPWETQYFGPGTRLLVL.

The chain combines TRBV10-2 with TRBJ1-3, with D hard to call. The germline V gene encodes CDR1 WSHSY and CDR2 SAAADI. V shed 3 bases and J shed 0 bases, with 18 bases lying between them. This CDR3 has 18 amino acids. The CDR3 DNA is TGCGCCAGCAGTGACCTGTGGGGAGAAGACGACTCTGGAAACACCATATATTTT. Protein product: CASSDLWGEDDSGNTIYF.

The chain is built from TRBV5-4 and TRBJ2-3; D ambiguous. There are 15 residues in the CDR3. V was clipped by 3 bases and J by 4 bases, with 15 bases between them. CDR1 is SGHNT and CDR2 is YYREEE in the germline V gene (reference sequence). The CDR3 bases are TGTGCCAGCAGCTCGCCGGAGAGCCCCTCAGATACGCAGTATTTT. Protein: CASSSPESPSDTQYF.

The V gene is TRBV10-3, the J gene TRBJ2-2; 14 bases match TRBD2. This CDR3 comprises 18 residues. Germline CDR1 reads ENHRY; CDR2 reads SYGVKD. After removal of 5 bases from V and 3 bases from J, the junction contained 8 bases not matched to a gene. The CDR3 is CAISPTTSGREHTGELFF. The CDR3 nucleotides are TGTGCCATCAGTCCCACGACTAGCGGGAGGGAGCACACCGGGGAGCTGTTTTTT.

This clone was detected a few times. CDR3 sequence (DNA): TGTGCCAGCAGTGCCTCCGTAGCGGGGGGGCCCGATGAGCAGTTCTTC. It specifies CASSASVAGGPDEQFF. This chain uses TRBV6-4 with TRBJ2-1; 11 bases fit TRBD2. The CDR3 extends over 16 amino acids. The junction had 10 bases not matched to a gene; V was cut back by 4 bases and J by 8 bases. Germline-derived CDR1 and CDR2 are MRHNA and SNTAGT.

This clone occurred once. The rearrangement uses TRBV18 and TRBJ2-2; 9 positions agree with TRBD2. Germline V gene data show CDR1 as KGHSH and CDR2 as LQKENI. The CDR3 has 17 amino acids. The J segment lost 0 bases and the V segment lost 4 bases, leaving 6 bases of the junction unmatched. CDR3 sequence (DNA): TGTGCCAGCTCACGACTAGCGGTTCGCGCGAACACCGGGGAGCTGTTTTTT. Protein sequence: CASSRLAVRANTGELFF.

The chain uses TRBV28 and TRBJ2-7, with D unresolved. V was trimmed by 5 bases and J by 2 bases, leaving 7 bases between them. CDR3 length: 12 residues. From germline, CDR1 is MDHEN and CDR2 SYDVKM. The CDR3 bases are TGTGCCAGCAGTCCCCTCACCTACGAGCAGTACTTC. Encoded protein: CASSPLTYEQYF.

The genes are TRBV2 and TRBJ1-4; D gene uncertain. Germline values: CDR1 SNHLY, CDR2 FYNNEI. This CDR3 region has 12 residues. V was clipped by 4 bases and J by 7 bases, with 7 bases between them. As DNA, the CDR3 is TGTGCCAGCAGTGCCTGGGGTGAAAAACTGTTTTTT. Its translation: CASSAWGEKLFF.

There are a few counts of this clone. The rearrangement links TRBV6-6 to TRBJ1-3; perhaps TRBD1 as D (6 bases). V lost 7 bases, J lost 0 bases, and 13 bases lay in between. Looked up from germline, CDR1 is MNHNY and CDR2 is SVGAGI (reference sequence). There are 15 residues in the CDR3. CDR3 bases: TGTGCCAGCAAGGCGCCAGGGGACTCTGGAAACACCATATATTTT. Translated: CASKAPGDSGNTIYF.

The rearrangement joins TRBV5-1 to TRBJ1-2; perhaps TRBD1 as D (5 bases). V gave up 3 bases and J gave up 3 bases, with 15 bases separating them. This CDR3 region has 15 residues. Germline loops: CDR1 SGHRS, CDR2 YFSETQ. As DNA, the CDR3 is TGCGCCAGCAGCTCAACAGGAAGCCTAGACTATGGCTACACCTTC. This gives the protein CASSSTGSLDYGYTF.

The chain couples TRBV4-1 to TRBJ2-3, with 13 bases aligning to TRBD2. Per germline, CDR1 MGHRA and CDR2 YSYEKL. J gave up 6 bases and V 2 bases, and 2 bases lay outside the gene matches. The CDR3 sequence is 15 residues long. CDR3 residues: CASSQKTSGGDTQYF. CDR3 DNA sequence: TGCGCCAGCAGCCAAAAGACTAGCGGGGGGGATACGCAGTATTTT.

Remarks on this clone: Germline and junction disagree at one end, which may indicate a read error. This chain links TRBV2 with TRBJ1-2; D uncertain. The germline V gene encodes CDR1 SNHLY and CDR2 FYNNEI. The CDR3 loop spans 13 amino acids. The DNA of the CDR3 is TGTGCCAGCAGGGAAGACCCTAACTATGGCTACACCTTC. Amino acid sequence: CASREDPNYGYTF.

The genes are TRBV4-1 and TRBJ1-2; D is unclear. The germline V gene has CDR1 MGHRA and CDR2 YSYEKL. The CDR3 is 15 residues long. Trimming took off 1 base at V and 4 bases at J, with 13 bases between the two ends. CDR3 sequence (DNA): TGCGCCAGCAGCCAAGCGGCGGGTTTTTTCTATGGCTACACCTTC. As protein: CASSQAAGFFYGYTF.

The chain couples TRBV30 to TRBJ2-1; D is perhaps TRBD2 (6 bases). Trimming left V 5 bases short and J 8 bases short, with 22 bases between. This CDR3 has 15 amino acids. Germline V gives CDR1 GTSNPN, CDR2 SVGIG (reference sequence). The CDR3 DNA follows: TGTGCCTGGGGGGCGTTGAGGGGAGGTCAGGATGAGCAGTTCTTC. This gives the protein CAWGALRGGQDEQFF.

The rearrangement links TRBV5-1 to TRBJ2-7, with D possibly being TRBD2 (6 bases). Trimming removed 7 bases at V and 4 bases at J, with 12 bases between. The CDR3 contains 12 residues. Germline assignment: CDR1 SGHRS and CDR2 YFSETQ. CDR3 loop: CASGEEGYEQYF. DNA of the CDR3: TGCGCCAGCGGTGAGGAGGGATACGAGCAGTACTTC.

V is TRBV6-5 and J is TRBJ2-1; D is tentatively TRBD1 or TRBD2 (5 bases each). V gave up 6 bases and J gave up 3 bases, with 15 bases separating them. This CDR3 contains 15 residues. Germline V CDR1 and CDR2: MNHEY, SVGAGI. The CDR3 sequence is CASSPVSGGYNEQFF. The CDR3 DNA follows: TGTGCCAGCAGCCCCGTTAGTGGGGGCTACAATGAGCAGTTCTTC.

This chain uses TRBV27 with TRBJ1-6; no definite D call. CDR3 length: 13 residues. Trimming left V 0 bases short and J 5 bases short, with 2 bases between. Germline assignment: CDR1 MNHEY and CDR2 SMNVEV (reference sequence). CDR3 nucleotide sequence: TGTGCCAGCAGTTTATCCCATAATTCACCCCTCCACTTT. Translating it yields CASSLSHNSPLHF.

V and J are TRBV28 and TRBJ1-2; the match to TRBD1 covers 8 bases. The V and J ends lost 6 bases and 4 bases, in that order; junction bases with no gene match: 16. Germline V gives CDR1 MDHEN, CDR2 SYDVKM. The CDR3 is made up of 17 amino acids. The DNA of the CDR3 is TGTGCCAGCAGCCCTGGGACAGGAAAAGGGGACCCCTATGGCTACACCTTC. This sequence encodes CASSPGTGKGDPYGYTF.

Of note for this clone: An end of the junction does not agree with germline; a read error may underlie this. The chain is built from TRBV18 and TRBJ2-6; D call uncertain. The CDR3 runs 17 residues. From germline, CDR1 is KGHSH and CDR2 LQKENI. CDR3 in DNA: TGTGCCAGCTCACCTCTACCCCCTCGGTCTGGGACCAACGTCCTGACTTTC. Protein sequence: CASSPLPPRSGTNVLTF.

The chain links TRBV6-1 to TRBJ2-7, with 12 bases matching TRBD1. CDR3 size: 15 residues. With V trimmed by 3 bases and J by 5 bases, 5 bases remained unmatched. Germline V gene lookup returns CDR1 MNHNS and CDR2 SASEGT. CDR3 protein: CASSEGQGASDEQYF. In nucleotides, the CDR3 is TGTGCCAGCAGTGAGGGACAGGGGGCTAGCGACGAGCAGTACTTC.

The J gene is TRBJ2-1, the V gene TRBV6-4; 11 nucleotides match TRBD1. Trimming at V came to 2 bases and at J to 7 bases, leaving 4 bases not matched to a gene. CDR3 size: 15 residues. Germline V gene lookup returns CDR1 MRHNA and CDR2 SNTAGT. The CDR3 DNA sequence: TGTGCCAGCAGTGACGGGGGACAGGGGGGGAATGAGCAGTTCTTC. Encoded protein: CASSDGGQGGNEQFF.

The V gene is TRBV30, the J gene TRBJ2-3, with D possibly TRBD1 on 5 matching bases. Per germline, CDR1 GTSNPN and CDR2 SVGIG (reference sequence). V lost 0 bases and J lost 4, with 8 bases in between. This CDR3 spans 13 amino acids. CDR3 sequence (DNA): TGTGCCTGGAGTGTATCAGGGTCAGATACGCAGTATTTT. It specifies CAWSVSGSDTQYF.

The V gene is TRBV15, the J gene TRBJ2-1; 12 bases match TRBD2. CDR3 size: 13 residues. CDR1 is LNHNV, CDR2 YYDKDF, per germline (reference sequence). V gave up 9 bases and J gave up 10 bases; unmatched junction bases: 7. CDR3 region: CATSGTSGYEQFF. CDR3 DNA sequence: TGTGCCACATCAGGGACTAGCGGGTACGAGCAGTTCTTC. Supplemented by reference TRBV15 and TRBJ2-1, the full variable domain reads DAMVIQNPRYQVTQFGKPVTLSCSQTLNHNVMYWYQQKSSQAPKLLFHYYDKDFNNEADTPDNFQSRRPNTSFCFLDIRSPGLGDTAMYLCATSGTSGYEQFFGPGTRLTVL.

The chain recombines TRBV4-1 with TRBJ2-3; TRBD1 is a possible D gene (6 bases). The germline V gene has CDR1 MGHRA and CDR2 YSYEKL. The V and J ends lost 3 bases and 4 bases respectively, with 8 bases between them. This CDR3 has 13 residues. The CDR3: CASSHAGADTQYF. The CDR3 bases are TGCGCCAGCAGCCATGCAGGGGCAGATACGCAGTATTTT.

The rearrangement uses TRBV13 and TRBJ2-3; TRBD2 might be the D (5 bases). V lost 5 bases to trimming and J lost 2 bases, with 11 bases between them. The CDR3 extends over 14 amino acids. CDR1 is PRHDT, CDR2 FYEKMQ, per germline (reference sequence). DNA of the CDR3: TGTGCCAGCAGCCTGACTATCGACACAGATACGCAGTATTTT. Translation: CASSLTIDTDTQYF.

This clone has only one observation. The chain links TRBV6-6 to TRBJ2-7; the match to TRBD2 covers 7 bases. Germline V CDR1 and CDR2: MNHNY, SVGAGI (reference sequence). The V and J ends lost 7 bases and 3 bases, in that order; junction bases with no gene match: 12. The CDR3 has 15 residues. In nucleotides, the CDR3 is TGTGCCAGCACCACCCGGGGGGATAGATACTACGAGCAGTACTTC. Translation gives CASTTRGDRYYEQYF.